This TCR beta chain emerged from a study of blood T cell repertoires in COVID-19. Per the original data handling: Counts of nucleated cells, estimated from reference gene primer amplification, were obtained. Generated by immunoSEQ multiplex PCR, the TCRdb table keeps only in-frame clones and is missing some. V and J calls and clone size follow that table, whereas D and trimming were derived from the DNA. The data hold about 250,000 clones, with roughly 90% observed a single time. CDR1 and CDR2 from the germline V gene are SNHLY and FYNNEI. The CDR3 loop spans 14 amino acids. V was clipped by 6 bases and J by 0 bases, with 9 bases between them. Participants spanned ages about 18 to 100 years and resided in fewer than 30 US areas.

The TCR sequence derives from a man aged 35-49 years who had recovered from COVID-19. The chain uses TRBV2 and TRBJ2-1; D is unresolved. The specimen sequenced was PBMCs or T cells enriched from blood (not recorded which). The CDR3 bases are TGTGCCAGCAGGGGCCCCGGCTCCTACAATGAGCAGTTCTTC. Encoded protein: CASRGPGSYNEQFF.